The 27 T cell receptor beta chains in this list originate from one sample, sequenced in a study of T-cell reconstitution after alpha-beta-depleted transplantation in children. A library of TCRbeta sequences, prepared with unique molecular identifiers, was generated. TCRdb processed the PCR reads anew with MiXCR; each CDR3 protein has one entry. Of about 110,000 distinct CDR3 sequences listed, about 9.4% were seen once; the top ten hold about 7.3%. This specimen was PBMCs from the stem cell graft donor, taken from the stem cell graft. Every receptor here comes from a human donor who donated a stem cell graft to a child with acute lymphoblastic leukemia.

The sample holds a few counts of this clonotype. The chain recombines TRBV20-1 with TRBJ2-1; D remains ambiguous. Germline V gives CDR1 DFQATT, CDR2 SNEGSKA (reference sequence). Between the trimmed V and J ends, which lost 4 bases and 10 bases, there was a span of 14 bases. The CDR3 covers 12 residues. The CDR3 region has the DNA TGCAGTGCTAAGTGGGCTGAATGGGAGCAGTTCTTC. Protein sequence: CSAKWAEWEQFF.

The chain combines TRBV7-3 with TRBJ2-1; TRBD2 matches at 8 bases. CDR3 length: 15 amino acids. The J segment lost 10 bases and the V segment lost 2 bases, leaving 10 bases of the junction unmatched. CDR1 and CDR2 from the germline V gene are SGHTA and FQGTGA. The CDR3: CASSLSREGRQEQFF. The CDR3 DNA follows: TGTGCCAGCAGCTTATCCCGGGAGGGCCGTCAGGAGCAGTTCTTC.

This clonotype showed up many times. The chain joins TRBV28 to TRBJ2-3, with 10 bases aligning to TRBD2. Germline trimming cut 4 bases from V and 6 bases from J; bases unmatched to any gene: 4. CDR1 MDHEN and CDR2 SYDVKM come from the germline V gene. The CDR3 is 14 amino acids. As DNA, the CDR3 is TGTGCCAGCAGTTCAGCGGGAGGGCGGGATACGCAGTATTTT. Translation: CASSSAGGRDTQYF.

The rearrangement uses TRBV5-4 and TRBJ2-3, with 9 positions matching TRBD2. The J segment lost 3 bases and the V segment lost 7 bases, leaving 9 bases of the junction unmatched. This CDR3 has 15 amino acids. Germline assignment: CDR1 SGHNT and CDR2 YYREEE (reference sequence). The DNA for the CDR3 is TGTGCCAGCGGCCCCGGGACTAGCAGAACAGATACGCAGTATTTT. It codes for CASGPGTSRTDTQYF.

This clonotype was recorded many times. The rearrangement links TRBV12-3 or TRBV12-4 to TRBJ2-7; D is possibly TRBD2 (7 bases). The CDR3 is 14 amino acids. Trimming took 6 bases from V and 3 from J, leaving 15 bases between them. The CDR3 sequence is CASSRGGVHYEQYF. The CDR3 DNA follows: TGTGCCAGCAGCCGAGGGGGGGTCCACTACGAGCAGTACTTC.

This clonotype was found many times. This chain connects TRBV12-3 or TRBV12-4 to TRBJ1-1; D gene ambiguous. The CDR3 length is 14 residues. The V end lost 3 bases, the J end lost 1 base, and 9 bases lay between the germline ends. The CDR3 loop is CASSFKKGNTEAFF. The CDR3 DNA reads TGTGCCAGCAGTTTCAAAAAGGGGAACACTGAAGCTTTCTTT.

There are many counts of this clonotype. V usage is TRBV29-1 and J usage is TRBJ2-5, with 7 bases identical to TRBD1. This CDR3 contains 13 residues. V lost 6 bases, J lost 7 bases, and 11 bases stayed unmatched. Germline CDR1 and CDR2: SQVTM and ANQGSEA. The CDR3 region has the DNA TGCAGCGTCGGTGGACCCACAGGGGTGACCCAGTACTTC. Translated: CSVGGPTGVTQYF.

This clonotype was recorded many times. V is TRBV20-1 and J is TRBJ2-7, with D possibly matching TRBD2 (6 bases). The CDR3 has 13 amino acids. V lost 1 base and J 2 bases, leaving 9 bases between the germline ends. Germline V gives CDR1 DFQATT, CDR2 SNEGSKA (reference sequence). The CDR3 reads CSARAASAYEQYF. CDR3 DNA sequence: TGCAGTGCTAGAGCGGCTAGCGCCTACGAGCAGTACTTC.

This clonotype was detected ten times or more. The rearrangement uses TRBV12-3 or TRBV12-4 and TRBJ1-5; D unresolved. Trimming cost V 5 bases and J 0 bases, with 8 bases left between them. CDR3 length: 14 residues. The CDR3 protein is CASSTVLSNQPQHF. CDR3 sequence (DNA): TGTGCCAGCAGTACAGTCCTTAGCAATCAGCCCCAGCATTTT.

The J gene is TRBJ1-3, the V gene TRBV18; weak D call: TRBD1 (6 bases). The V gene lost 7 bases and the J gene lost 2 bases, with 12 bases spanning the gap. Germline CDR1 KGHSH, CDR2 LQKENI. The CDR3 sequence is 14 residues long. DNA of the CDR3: TGTGCCAGCTTCGCCGGGACAACTGGAAACACCATATATTTT. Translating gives CASFAGTTGNTIYF. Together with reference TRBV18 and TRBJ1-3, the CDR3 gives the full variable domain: NAGVMQNPRHLVRRRGQEARLRCSPMKGHSHVYWYRQLPEEGLKFMVYLQKENIIDESGMPKERFSAEFPKEGPSILRIQQVVRGDSAAYFCASFAGTTGNTIYFGEGSWLTVV.

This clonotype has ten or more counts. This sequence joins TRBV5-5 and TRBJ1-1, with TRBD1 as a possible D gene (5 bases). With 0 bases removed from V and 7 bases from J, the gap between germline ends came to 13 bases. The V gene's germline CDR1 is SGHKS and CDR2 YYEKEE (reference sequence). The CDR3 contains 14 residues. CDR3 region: CASSLGDRAFEAFF. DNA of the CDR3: TGTGCCAGCAGCTTGGGGGACCGAGCTTTTGAAGCTTTCTTT.

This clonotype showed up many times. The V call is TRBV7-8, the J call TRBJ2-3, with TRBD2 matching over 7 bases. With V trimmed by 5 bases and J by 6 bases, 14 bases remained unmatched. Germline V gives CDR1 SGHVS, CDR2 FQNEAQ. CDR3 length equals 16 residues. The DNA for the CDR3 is TGTGCCAGCAGCGGGAGGGTTAGCGGACTTATCGATACGCAGTATTTT. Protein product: CASSGRVSGLIDTQYF.

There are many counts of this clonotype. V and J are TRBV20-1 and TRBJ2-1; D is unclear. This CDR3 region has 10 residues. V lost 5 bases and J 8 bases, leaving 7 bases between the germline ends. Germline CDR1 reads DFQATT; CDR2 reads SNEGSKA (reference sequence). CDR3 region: CSAGVDEQFF. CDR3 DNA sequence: TGCAGTGCTGGGGTTGATGAGCAGTTCTTC.

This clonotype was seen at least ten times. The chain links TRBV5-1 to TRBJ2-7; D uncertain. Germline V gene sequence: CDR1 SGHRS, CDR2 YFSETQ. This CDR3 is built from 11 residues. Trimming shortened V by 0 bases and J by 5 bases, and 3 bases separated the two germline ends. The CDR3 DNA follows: TGCGCCAGCAGCTTGGCCAACGAGCAGTACTTC. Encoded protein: CASSLANEQYF.

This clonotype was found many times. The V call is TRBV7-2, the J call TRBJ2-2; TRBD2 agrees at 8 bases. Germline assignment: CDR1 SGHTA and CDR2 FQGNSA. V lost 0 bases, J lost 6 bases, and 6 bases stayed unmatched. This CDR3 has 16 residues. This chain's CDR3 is CASSLATPGGAGELFF. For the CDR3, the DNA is TGTGCCAGCAGCTTAGCAACCCCCGGGGGGGCCGGGGAGCTGTTTTTT. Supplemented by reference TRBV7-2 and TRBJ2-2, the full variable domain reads GAGVSQSPSNKVTEKGKDVELRCDPISGHTALYWYRQSLGQGLEFLIYFQGNSAPDKSGLPSDRFSAERTGGSVSTLTIQRTQQEDSAVYLCASSLATPGGAGELFFGEGSRLTVL.

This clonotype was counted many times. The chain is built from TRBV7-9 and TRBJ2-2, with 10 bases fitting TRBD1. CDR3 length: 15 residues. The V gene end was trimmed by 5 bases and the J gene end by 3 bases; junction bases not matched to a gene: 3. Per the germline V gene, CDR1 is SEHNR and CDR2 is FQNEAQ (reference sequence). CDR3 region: CASSMTGGDTGELFF. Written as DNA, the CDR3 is TGTGCCAGCAGCATGACAGGGGGCGACACCGGGGAGCTGTTTTTT.

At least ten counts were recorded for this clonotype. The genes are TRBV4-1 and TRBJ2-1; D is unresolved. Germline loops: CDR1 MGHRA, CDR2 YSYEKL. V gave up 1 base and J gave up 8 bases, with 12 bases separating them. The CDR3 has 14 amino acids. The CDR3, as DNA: TGCGCCAGCAGCCAAGTGATTTCGATCGATGAGCAGTTCTTC. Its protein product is CASSQVISIDEQFF.

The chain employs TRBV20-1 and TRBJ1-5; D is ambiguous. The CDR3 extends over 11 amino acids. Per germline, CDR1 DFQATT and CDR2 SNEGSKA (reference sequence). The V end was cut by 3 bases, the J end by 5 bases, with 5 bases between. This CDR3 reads CSASVDQPQHF. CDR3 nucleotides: TGCAGTGCTAGTGTGGATCAGCCCCAGCATTTT.

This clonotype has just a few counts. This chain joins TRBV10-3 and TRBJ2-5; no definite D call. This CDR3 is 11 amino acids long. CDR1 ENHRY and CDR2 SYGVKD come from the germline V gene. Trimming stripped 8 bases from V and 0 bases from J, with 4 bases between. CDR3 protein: CAIRDQETQYF. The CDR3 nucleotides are TGTGCCATCCGGGACCAAGAGACCCAGTACTTC.

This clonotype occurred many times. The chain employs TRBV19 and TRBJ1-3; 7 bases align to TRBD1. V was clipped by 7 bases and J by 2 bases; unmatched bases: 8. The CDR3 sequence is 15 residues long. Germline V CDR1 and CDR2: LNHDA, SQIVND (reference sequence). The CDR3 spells CASIMTGPTGNTIYF. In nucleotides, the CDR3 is TGTGCCAGTATTATGACAGGGCCAACTGGAAACACCATATATTTT. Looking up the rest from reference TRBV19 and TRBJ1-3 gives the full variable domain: DGGITQSPKYLFRKEGQNVTLSCEQNLNHDAMYWYRQDPGQGLRLIYYSQIVNDFQKGDIAEGYSVSREKKESFPLTVTSAQKNPTAFYLCASIMTGPTGNTIYFGEGSWLTVV.

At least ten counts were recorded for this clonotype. The CDR3: CASSQPSDLNEKLFF. The CDR3 nucleotides read TGTGCCAGCAGTCAACCCAGTGATCTGAATGAAAAACTGTTTTTT. The rearrangement links TRBV27 to TRBJ1-4; D not resolved. The CDR3 consists of 15 residues. Per germline, CDR1 MNHEY and CDR2 SMNVEV (reference sequence). The germline V and J ends were trimmed by 5 bases and 5 bases, with 15 bases remaining between them.

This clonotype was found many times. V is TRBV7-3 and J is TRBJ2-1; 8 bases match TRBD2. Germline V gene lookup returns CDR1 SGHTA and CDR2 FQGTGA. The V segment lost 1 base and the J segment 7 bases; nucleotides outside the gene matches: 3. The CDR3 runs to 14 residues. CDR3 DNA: TGTGCCAGCAGCTTAAGGTCTAGCGGGAATGAGCAGTTCTTC. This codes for CASSLRSSGNEQFF. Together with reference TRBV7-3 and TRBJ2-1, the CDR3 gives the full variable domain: GAGVSQTPSNKVTEKGKYVELRCDPISGHTALYWYRQSLGQGPEFLIYFQGTGAADDSGLPNDRFFAVRPEGSVSTLKIQRTERGDSAVYLCASSLRSSGNEQFFGPGTRLTVL.

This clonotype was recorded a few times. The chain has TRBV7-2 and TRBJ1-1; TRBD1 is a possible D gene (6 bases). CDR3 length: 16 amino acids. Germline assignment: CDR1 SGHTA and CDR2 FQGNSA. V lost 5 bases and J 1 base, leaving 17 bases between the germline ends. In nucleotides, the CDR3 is TGTGCCAGCAGCCCACAGGGATTATTGAGGAACACTGAAGCTTTCTTT. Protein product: CASSPQGLLRNTEAFF.

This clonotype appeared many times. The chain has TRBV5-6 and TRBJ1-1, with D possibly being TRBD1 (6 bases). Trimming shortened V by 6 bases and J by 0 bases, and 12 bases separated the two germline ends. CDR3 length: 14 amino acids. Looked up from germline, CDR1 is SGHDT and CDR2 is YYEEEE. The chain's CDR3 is CASIMTGLNTEAFF. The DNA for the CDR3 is TGTGCCAGCATTATGACAGGTTTGAACACTGAAGCTTTCTTT.

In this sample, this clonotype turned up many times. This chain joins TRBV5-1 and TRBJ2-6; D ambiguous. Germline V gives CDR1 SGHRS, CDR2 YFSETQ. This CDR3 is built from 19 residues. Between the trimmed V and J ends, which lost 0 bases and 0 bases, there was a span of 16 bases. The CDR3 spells CASSLVPASDPSGANVLTF. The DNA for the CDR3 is TGCGCCAGCAGCTTGGTTCCGGCCAGCGATCCCTCTGGGGCCAACGTCCTGACTTTC.

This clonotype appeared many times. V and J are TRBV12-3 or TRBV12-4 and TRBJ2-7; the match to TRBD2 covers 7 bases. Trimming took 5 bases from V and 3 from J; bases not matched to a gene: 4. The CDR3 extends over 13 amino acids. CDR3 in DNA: TGTGCCAGCAGTCACGGGACTAACTACGAGCAGTACTTC. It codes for CASSHGTNYEQYF.

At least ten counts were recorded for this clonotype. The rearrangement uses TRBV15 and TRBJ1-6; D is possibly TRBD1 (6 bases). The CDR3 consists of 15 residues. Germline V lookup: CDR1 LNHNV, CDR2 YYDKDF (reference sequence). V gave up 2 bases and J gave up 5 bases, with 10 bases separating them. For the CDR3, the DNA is TGTGCCACCAGCAGATATAAGGGGGATAATTCACCCCTCCACTTT. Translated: CATSRYKGDNSPLHF.